The clone carrying this T cell receptor beta chain was found a few times. Treatment described: oral pan-JAK inhibitor, 5-10 mg twice daily. The data originate from a study of CD8+ T cells in alopecia areata. CDR1 and CDR2 from the germline V gene are GTSNPN and SVGIG (reference sequence). The CDR3 is made up of 14 amino acids. J was trimmed by 3 bases and V by 5 bases; bases with no gene match: 5. Sequencing relied on a cDNA template that was reverse transcribed from extracted RNA. Produced via immunoSEQ multiplex PCR; TCRdb's table is partial and in-frame only. The profile shows roughly 230,000 clones, approximately 45% of them singletons.

This specimen consisted of CD4+ T cells sorted from blood, obtained at roughly week 36, from a patient treated with tofacitinib. This chain links TRBV30 with TRBJ2-1, with 9 bases that match TRBD2. The clonotype comes from a human donor with alopecia areata. The CDR3 DNA reads TGTGCCTGGGATGCGCGGGGGGGCTACAATGAGCAGTTCTTC. The encoded protein is CAWDARGGYNEQFF.